The rows below give T cell receptor beta chains drawn from one sample of a study of blood T cell repertoires in COVID-19. Using immunoSEQ multiplex PCR, the repertoire was profiled, and TCRdb retains in-frame clones only, with some absent. This table has 40,000 to 55,000 clones, more than 70% appearing once. Sequencing was carried out using peripheral blood. These receptors all come from a human donor in a cohort sampled during active COVID-19. CDR3s include the opening cysteine and the closing phenylalanine or tryptophan.

v_call	cdr3_length	j_call	cdr3_aa
TRBV7-8	16	TRBJ2-1	CASSPLVAGGYNEQFF
TRBV7-8	14	TRBJ2-1	CASSMGQGLDEQFF
TRBV5-1	17	TRBJ1-6	CASSLGSARSGNSPLHF
TRBV19	14	TRBJ1-1	CASSMWTGRTEAFF
TRBV6-5	14	TRBJ1-3	CASRAQGSGNTIYF
TRBV25-1	16	TRBJ2-1	CASSDPRQGTYNEQFF
TRBV25-1	16	TRBJ2-5	CASSLSGFGAQETQYF
TRBV3-1/TRBV3-2	12	TRBJ1-5	CASSQGGQGLYF
TRBV19	16	TRBJ1-5	CASRLPGGAGNQPQHF
TRBV5-5	14	TRBJ2-3	CASSIGTVTDTQYF
TRBV3-1/TRBV3-2	14	TRBJ1-1	CASSQGQTPTEAFF
TRBV27	14	TRBJ2-2	CASRQGRNTGELFF
TRBV5-5	16	TRBJ2-7	CASSFRQGLISYEQYF
TRBV5-5	15	TRBJ1-2	CASSLAGPEGHGYTF
TRBV11-2	15	TRBJ1-4	CASSSTPRGNEKLFF
TRBV27	13	TRBJ1-5	CASSFSGNQPQHF
TRBV29-1	13	TRBJ2-7	CSVARGSTYEQYF
TRBV18	16	TRBJ2-7	CASSPRSGQGSYEQYF
TRBV3-1/TRBV3-2	16	TRBJ2-1	CASSRDRGPPYNEQFF
TRBV6-1	14	TRBJ1-1	CASSETGKGSEAFF
TRBV5-1	14	TRBJ2-7	CASPRGQGRYEQYF
TRBV6-5	15	TRBJ1-5	CASSYSSLGRQPQHF
TRBV7-9	13	TRBJ1-1	CASSLTVHTEAFF
TRBV5-4	17	TRBJ2-3	CASSLRFGQGGTDTQYF
TRBV3-1/TRBV3-2	21	TRBJ1-5	CASSQVGPRDRGYSSNQPQHF
TRBV2	14	TRBJ1-2	CASSTGQGIGGYTF
TRBV7-9	15	TRBJ2-5	CASSLYGDSQETQYF
TRBV6-2/TRBV6-3	15	TRBJ2-3	CASSYEAGDTDTQYF
TRBV18	15	TRBJ1-6	CASSSPGQGSSPLHF
TRBV6-5	12	TRBJ2-7	CATDRGGGEQYF
TRBV29-1	13	TRBJ1-2	CSVEARGIGGYTF
TRBV6-5	15	TRBJ1-2	CASSPRQGSLYGYTF
TRBV19	12	TRBJ1-5	CASANRGRPQHF
TRBV6-2/TRBV6-3	15	TRBJ1-5	CASSYTHSPNQPQHF
TRBV12-3/TRBV12-4	13	TRBJ2-7	CASSFDMPYEQYF
TRBV19	16	TRBJ2-2	CASSPGQGAYTGELFF
TRBV29-1	14	TRBJ2-5	CSASVGGGAETQYF
TRBV6-5	13	TRBJ2-7	CASSQTDFYEQYF
TRBV30	14	TRBJ1-5	CAWSDSFSNQPQHF
TRBV11-3	16	TRBJ1-3	CASSFRGLTDGNTIYF
TRBV19	14	TRBJ1-2	CASSIYTTNYGYTF
TRBV7-9	14	TRBJ1-2	CASSFPGQGYGYTF
TRBV11-2	16	TRBJ2-1	CASSLQAGKVFNEQFF
TRBV15	15	TRBJ2-1	CATSAYRTAGGEQFF
TRBV6-5	14	TRBJ2-3	CASTIGGYTDTQYF
TRBV10-3	14	TRBJ1-2	CAISGGDFEGGYTF
TRBV19	15	TRBJ2-3	CASSWDYSLGATQYF
TRBV6-5	16	TRBJ1-3	CASSYSDRSSGNTIYF
TRBV6-5	14	TRBJ2-7	CASSRLGGAVEQYF
TRBV7-2	13	TRBJ1-6	CASKQVYNSPLHF
TRBV28	12	TRBJ1-1	CASSLPGTEAFF
TRBV7-9	14	TRBJ2-7	CASSSRGMTYEQYF
TRBV30	13	TRBJ1-2	CAWSFGGGYGYTF
TRBV7-2	14	TRBJ1-1	CASSLRGLNTEAFF